This passage covers 6 T cell receptor beta chains from one sample sequenced in a study of blood T cell repertoires in COVID-19 (dated by TCRdb to 2019 to 2021). The library was obtained by the immunoSEQ multiplex PCR assay. The clones in this table, taken by TCRdb from immuneACCESS, are in-frame only. Not every clone is retained; where verified, under half of the shortfall comes from an unresolved V gene, and the cause of the rest is unknown. This sample comprises about 66,000 clones, about 88% of them detected only once. The ten most abundant clones make up under 4% of the sample. The sequenced sample consisted of peripheral blood. Receptor source: an older man with acute or convalescent COVID-19.

The chain recombines TRBV6-2 or TRBV6-3 with TRBJ2-3; no reliable D call. This CDR3 has 16 amino acids. CDR1 and CDR2 from the germline V gene are MNHEY and SVGEGT. The V end was cut by 4 bases, the J end by 2 bases, with 16 bases between. CDR3 bases: TGTGCCAGCAGTTTCATTACTCTAGAACCCACAGATACGCAGTATTTT. Translation gives CASSFITLEPTDTQYF.

V and J are TRBV3-1 (or the pseudogene TRBV3-2) and TRBJ1-2; D perhaps matches TRBD1 (5 bases). CDR1 LGHDT and CDR2 YNNKEL come from the germline V gene (reference sequence). The CDR3 runs to 15 residues. V lost 3 bases and J lost 6, with 17 bases in between. The CDR3 here is CASSQRWAGSDGYTF. CDR3 coding DNA: TGTGCCAGCAGCCAGCGATGGGCAGGGTCGGATGGCTACACCTTC.

This chain uses TRBV9 with TRBJ2-1; D might be TRBD1 (5 bases). The CDR3 spans 13 residues. V shed 0 bases and J shed 6 bases, with 7 bases lying between them. Germline V CDR1 and CDR2: SGDLS, YYNGEE. The CDR3 loop reads CASSVGQGNEQFF. As DNA, the CDR3 is TGTGCCAGCAGCGTAGGGCAGGGCAATGAGCAGTTCTTC. The full variable domain, with the rest looked up from reference TRBV9 and TRBJ2-1, is DSGVTQTPKHLITATGQRVTLRCSPRSGDLSVYWYQQSLDQGLQFLIQYYNGEERAKGNILERFSAQQFPDLHSELNLSSLELGDSALYFCASSVGQGNEQFFGPGTRLTVL.

Worth noting for this clone: Sequence at one end of the junction differs from germline and may be a read error. The rearrangement joins TRBV30 to TRBJ2-3, with 10 bases fitting TRBD2. The CDR3 sequence is 15 residues long. Looked up from germline, CDR1 is GTSNPN and CDR2 is SVGIG (reference sequence). CDR3 residues: CAGRVLAGFTDTQYF. The CDR3 nucleotides are TGTGCCGGGAGGGTACTAGCGGGGTTCACAGATACGCAGTATTTT.

This clone was observed a single time. V is TRBV19 and J is TRBJ1-5; 7 bases line up with TRBD1. Trimming at V came to 6 bases and at J to 7 bases, leaving 6 bases not matched to a gene. This CDR3 contains 13 residues. Per germline, CDR1 LNHDA and CDR2 SQIVND (reference sequence). The DNA for the CDR3 is TGTGCCAGTAGCGAAGACAGGGCCCAGCCCCAGCATTTT. This codes for CASSEDRAQPQHF.

This clone was detected only once. The chain links TRBV18 to TRBJ2-6; D remains ambiguous. The CDR3 is 17 amino acids. V lost 1 base to trimming and J lost 0 bases, with 10 bases between them. Per germline, CDR1 KGHSH and CDR2 LQKENI. This chain's CDR3 is CASSPLDVSSGANVLTF. The CDR3 nucleotides are TGTGCCAGCTCACCACTAGATGTTAGCTCTGGGGCCAACGTCCTGACTTTC.